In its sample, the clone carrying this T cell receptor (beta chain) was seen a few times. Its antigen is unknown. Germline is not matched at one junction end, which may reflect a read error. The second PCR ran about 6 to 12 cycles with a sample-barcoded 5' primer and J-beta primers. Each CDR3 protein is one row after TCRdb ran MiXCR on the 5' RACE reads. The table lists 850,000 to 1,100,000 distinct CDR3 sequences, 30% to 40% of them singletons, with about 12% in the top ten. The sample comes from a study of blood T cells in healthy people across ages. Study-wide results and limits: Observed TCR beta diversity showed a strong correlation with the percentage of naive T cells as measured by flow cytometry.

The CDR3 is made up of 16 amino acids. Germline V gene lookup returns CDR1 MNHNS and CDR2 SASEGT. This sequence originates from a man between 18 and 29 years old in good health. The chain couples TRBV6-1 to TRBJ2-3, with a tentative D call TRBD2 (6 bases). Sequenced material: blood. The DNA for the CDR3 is TGTGCCAGCAGTGCCCATCCGGGAGACGGTAAAGATATGCAGTATTTT. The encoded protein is CASSAHPGDGKDMQYF.